These 32 T cell receptor beta chains share one sample of origin, sequenced in a study of cytotoxic CD8 clonotypes in ibrutinib-treated CLL. The repertoire was sequenced with immunoSEQ multiplex PCR; TCRdb's copy has only in-frame clones and lacks some. The sample lists some 140,000 clones, approximately 90% occurring once. The sequencing used PBMCs, collected after 12 months of ibrutinib treatment. These receptors all stem from a human donor with chronic lymphocytic leukemia.

The chain recombines TRBV11-3 with TRBJ2-5; D is possibly TRBD1 (6 bases). Trimming stripped 5 bases from V and 4 bases from J, with 14 bases between. The germline CDR1 and CDR2 sequences are SGHNT and YENEEA. There are 14 residues in the CDR3. CDR3 sequence: CASSEGTPGETQYF. DNA of the CDR3: TGTGCCAGCAGCGAGGGGACACCCGGAGAGACCCAGTACTTC.

The chain links TRBV7-9 to TRBJ2-1; 12 positions match TRBD2. The ends lost 0 bases at V and 6 bases at J; junction bases unmatched: 9. The CDR3 extends over 18 amino acids. Germline V gene lookup returns CDR1 SEHNR and CDR2 FQNEAQ (reference sequence). The chain's CDR3 is CASSLAPTSGSSGNEQFF. The CDR3 DNA is TGTGCCAGCAGCTTAGCACCGACTAGCGGGAGCTCGGGCAATGAGCAGTTCTTC.

This chain connects TRBV6-5 to TRBJ2-7, with D possibly TRBD1 on 6 matching bases. Germline V gene lookup returns CDR1 MNHEY and CDR2 SVGAGI. Trimming stripped 6 bases from V and 1 base from J, with 16 bases between. The CDR3 has 15 amino acids. The CDR3 here is CASRKRGDISYEQYF. DNA of the CDR3: TGTGCCAGCAGAAAACGAGGGGACATTTCCTACGAGCAGTACTTC.

The V and J genes are TRBV18 and TRBJ2-7; possible D gene TRBD2, 5 bases. Trimming cost V 4 bases and J 7 bases, with 17 bases left between them. Germline V gene lookup returns CDR1 KGHSH and CDR2 LQKENI. CDR3 size: 14 residues. The CDR3 nucleotides read TGTGCCAGCTCACACCCAGACGCAGGAGGAGAGCAGTACTTC. This translates into CASSHPDAGGEQYF.

This clone was seen a single time. The gene calls are TRBV28 and TRBJ1-5, with D hard to call. CDR3 length: 16 residues. The germline V gene encodes CDR1 MDHEN and CDR2 SYDVKM. With 6 bases removed from V and 6 bases from J, the gap between germline ends came to 21 bases. The chain's CDR3 is CASSSSGKGYIQPQHF. In nucleotides, the CDR3 is TGTGCCAGCAGCTCTTCAGGAAAGGGCTATATTCAGCCCCAGCATTTT.

The chain has TRBV5-8 and TRBJ1-1, with unresolved D. From germline, CDR1 is SGHTS and CDR2 YDEGEE. The CDR3 runs 12 residues. The V and J ends lost 4 bases and 5 bases respectively, with 9 bases between them. CDR3 sequence reads: CASSQGGTEAFF. CDR3 nucleotide sequence: TGTGCCAGCAGCCAAGGCGGGACTGAAGCTTTCTTT.

The chain recombines TRBV4-1 with TRBJ2-4; D uncertain. Germline CDR1 reads MGHRA; CDR2 reads YSYEKL. The CDR3 contains 17 residues. The V end was cut by 0 bases, the J end by 0 bases, with 12 bases between. CDR3 in DNA: TGCGCCAGCAGCCAAGATTTCGGAGTTCTAGCCAAAAACATTCAGTACTTC. Protein sequence: CASSQDFGVLAKNIQYF.

This rearrangement joins TRBV7-6 to TRBJ2-7; the match to TRBD2 covers 12 bases. The germline V gene encodes CDR1 SGHVS and CDR2 FNYEAQ. This CDR3 contains 15 residues. The trim removed 4 bases at V and 1 base at J, leaving 2 bases unmatched. CDR3 region: CASSSGLAGSYEQYF. The CDR3 DNA sequence: TGTGCCAGCAGCTCCGGACTAGCGGGGTCCTACGAGCAGTACTTC. The full variable domain, its missing parts supplied by reference TRBV7-6 and TRBJ2-7, is GAGVSQSPRYKVTKRGQDVALRCDPISGHVSLYWYRQALGQGPEFLTYFNYEAQQDKSGLPNDRFSAERPEGSISTLTIQRTEQRDSAMYRCASSSGLAGSYEQYFGPGTRLTVT.

CDR3 sequence (DNA): TGTGCCAGCAGCCCCGAAATAGAGACAGGGCTTTATGGCTACACCTTC. Protein product: CASSPEIETGLYGYTF. V is TRBV5-4 and J is TRBJ1-2; 7 bases agree with TRBD1. The J segment lost 5 bases and the V segment lost 4 bases, leaving 14 bases of the junction unmatched. This CDR3 comprises 16 residues. In germline, CDR1 is SGHNT, CDR2 YYREEE (reference sequence). Variable domain in full (rest from reference TRBV5-4 and TRBJ1-2): ETGVTQSPTHLIKTRGQQVTLRCSSQSGHNTVSWYQQALGQGPQFIFQYYREEENGRGNFPPRFSGLQFPNYSSELNVNALELDDSALYLCASSPEIETGLYGYTFGSGTRLTVV.

The chain combines TRBV15 with TRBJ2-7; TRBD2 matches at 13 bases. Trimming removed 5 bases from V and 1 base from J; junction bases left unmatched: 5. The germline CDR1 and CDR2 sequences are LNHNV and YYDKDF (reference sequence). This CDR3 has 16 amino acids. The CDR3 region is CATSDPGLAGSYEQYF. In nucleotides, the CDR3 is TGTGCCACCAGCGATCCGGGACTAGCGGGATCCTACGAGCAGTACTTC.

V and J are TRBV28 and TRBJ2-7, with D perhaps given as TRBD1 or TRBD2 (6 bases each). V shed 2 bases and J shed 2 bases, with 10 bases lying between them. CDR1 and CDR2 from the germline V gene are MDHEN and SYDVKM. CDR3 length equals 14 residues. The CDR3 loop is CASSLRGPAYEQYF. The CDR3 coding sequence is TGTGCCAGCAGTTTACGGGGGCCAGCCTACGAGCAGTACTTC.

The chain is built from TRBV19 and TRBJ2-5; no definite D call. V was trimmed by 5 bases and J by 1 base, leaving 20 bases between them. The CDR3 length is 17 residues. Per germline, CDR1 LNHDA and CDR2 SQIVND (reference sequence). The CDR3 is CASSSTRKDTTQETQYF. As DNA, the CDR3 is TGTGCCAGTAGTTCCACACGAAAAGACACCACCCAAGAGACCCAGTACTTC.

The chain couples TRBV18 to TRBJ1-5, with D unclear. V lost 5 bases and J 9 bases, leaving 14 bases between the germline ends. The CDR3 covers 13 residues. The germline CDR1 and CDR2 sequences are KGHSH and LQKENI. The CDR3 DNA reads TGTGCCAGCTCATCGGACTCGAAGCTGCCCCAGCATTTT. Residues: CASSSDSKLPQHF.

CDR3 sequence: CASSPEFYSNQPQHF. As DNA, the CDR3 is TGTGCCAGCAGCCCAGAGTTTTATAGCAATCAGCCCCAGCATTTT. The V and J genes are TRBV5-8 and TRBJ1-5, with D unresolved. CDR1 and CDR2 (germline): SGHTS, YDEGEE. The germline V and J ends were trimmed by 4 bases and 0 bases, with 11 bases remaining between them. This CDR3 has 15 amino acids.

DNA for the CDR3: TGTGCCACCAGCAGAGAGGGACAGGGATACAATGAGCAGTTCTTC. This sequence encodes CATSREGQGYNEQFF. The chain is built from TRBV15 and TRBJ2-1; 9 bases are shared with TRBD1. The ends lost 0 bases at V and 4 bases at J; junction bases unmatched: 1. The CDR3 length is 15 residues. Germline CDR1 is LNHNV and CDR2 is YYDKDF (reference sequence).

This clone was observed once. V and J are TRBV5-1 and TRBJ1-5; TRBD1 agrees at 11 bases. Unmatched junction bases numbered 5, after V lost 3 bases and J lost 6 bases. In germline, CDR1 is SGHRS, CDR2 YFSETQ. The CDR3 covers 15 residues. The CDR3 DNA is TGCGCCAGCAGCTCTGGACAGGGGGCTGGTCAGCCCCAGCATTTT. This encodes CASSSGQGAGQPQHF. The full variable domain, rest sourced from reference TRBV5-1 and TRBJ1-5, is KAGVTQTPRYLIKTRGQQVTLSCSPISGHRSVSWYQQTPGQGLQFLFEYFSETQRNKGNFPGRFSGRQFSNSRSEMNVSTLELGDSALYLCASSSGQGAGQPQHFGDGTRLSIL.

The chain links TRBV27 to TRBJ2-7; the match to TRBD1 covers 7 bases. The CDR3 contains 14 residues. Germline lookup yields CDR1 MNHEY and CDR2 SMNVEV (reference sequence). Germline trimming cut 6 bases from V and 2 bases from J; bases unmatched to any gene: 7. The DNA of the CDR3 is TGTGCCAGCAGGACCGGGACAGCCGCCTACGAGCAGTACTTC. It encodes CASRTGTAAYEQYF.

This clone is judged medium-sized. The CDR3 DNA reads as TGTGCCAGCTCACCCCAGCTCTTTCATGAGCAGTTCTTC. Translating it yields CASSPQLFHEQFF. The chain has TRBV18 and TRBJ2-1; the D is unclear. There are 13 residues in the CDR3. Germline V lookup: CDR1 KGHSH, CDR2 LQKENI. V lost 3 bases and J 8 bases, leaving 11 bases between the germline ends.

V gene TRBV28 combines with J gene TRBJ2-1; TRBD2 matches at 14 bases. Trimming at V came to 6 bases and at J to 6 bases, leaving 4 bases not matched to a gene. The length of the CDR3 is 15 residues. Germline CDR1 reads MDHEN; CDR2 reads SYDVKM. The CDR3 spells CASRKGLAGGNEQFF. CDR3 nucleotide sequence: TGTGCCAGCAGGAAAGGACTAGCGGGAGGCAATGAGCAGTTCTTC.

This clone has only a few counts. V gene TRBV5-4 combines with J gene TRBJ1-2; D call uncertain. Trimming left V 0 bases short and J 7 bases short, with 7 bases between. CDR3 length: 12 residues. The germline gives CDR1 SGHNT, CDR2 YYREEE (reference sequence). The CDR3 region has the DNA TGTGCCAGCAGCTTGGGACACAGTGGCTACACCTTC. This gives the protein CASSLGHSGYTF.

The rearrangement uses TRBV30 and TRBJ1-5, with TRBD1 matching over 7 bases. The ends lost 1 base at V and 0 bases at J; junction bases unmatched: 9. The CDR3 is 17 residues long. CDR1 and CDR2 (germline): GTSNPN, SVGIG (reference sequence). The DNA of the CDR3 is TGTGCCTGGAGTGGACAGGGAGGAGTCTATAGCAATCAGCCCCAGCATTTT. This gives the protein CAWSGQGGVYSNQPQHF.

The J gene is TRBJ2-7, the V gene TRBV28; perhaps TRBD1 as D (6 bases). The CDR3 totals 14 residues. Germline assignment: CDR1 MDHEN and CDR2 SYDVKM. V was cut by 6 bases and J by 2 bases, with 14 bases left in between. The DNA of the CDR3 is TGTGCCAGCAGGCATGGACAGTTCCCCTACGAGCAGTACTTC. Translating it yields CASRHGQFPYEQYF.

This clone was counted a single time. The same CDR3 can be traced to other DNA sequences in this sample. This sequence joins TRBV29-1 and TRBJ2-2, with 8 bases aligning to TRBD2. Germline values: CDR1 SQVTM, CDR2 ANQGSEA. V trimming: 5 bases; J trimming: 2 bases; junction bases outside the gene matches: 10. CDR3 length: 16 residues. The CDR3 protein is CSVLVSGIPNTGELFF. In DNA form, the CDR3 reads TGCAGCGTTCTGGTTAGCGGGATTCCTAACACCGGGGAGCTGTTTTTT.

This clone appeared a single time. This chain uses TRBV5-4 with TRBJ2-5; D remains ambiguous. Trimming shortened V by 3 bases and J by 1 base, and 7 bases separated the two germline ends. From germline, CDR1 is SGHNT and CDR2 YYREEE (reference sequence). The CDR3 extends over 13 amino acids. This CDR3 is CASSYPVQETQYF. The DNA for the CDR3 is TGTGCCAGCAGCTATCCAGTCCAAGAGACCCAGTACTTC.

This chain joins TRBV28 and TRBJ2-1; 7 nucleotides agree with TRBD1. CDR1 and CDR2 (germline): MDHEN, SYDVKM. V shed 5 bases and J 7 bases; nucleotides not matched to a gene: 8. The CDR3 spans 14 residues. In DNA form, the CDR3 reads TGTGCCAGCAGTGTAGGGGGCGGCCTTAATGAGCAGTTCTTC. Encoded protein: CASSVGGGLNEQFF.

This sequence joins TRBV7-2 and TRBJ2-3; D not certain. V lost 8 bases to trimming and J lost 13 bases, with 16 bases between them. This CDR3 spans 11 amino acids. Germline V gene data show CDR1 as SGHTA and CDR2 as FQGNSA. CDR3 sequence: CASGPYRSEYF. CDR3 DNA sequence: TGTGCCAGCGGACCCTACCGGAGCGAGTATTTT. The variable domain in full, completed from reference TRBV7-2 and TRBJ2-3, reads GAGVSQSPSNKVTEKGKDVELRCDPISGHTALYWYRQSLGQGLEFLIYFQGNSAPDKSGLPSDRFSAERTGGSVSTLTIQRTQQEDSAVYLCASGPYRSEYFGPGTRLTVL.

A single count supports this clone. The gene calls are TRBV12-5 and TRBJ1-2; possibly TRBD1 for D (6 bases). Germline loops: CDR1 LGHNT, CDR2 FRNRAP. With 7 bases removed from V and 6 bases from J, the gap between germline ends came to 12 bases. The CDR3 length is 12 residues. In DNA, the CDR3 is TGTGCTAGTGCTTTAACAGGGAATGGCTACACCTTC. Translating gives CASALTGNGYTF.

The chain joins TRBV6-6 to TRBJ1-3; 7 bases align to TRBD1. V lost 8 bases and J lost 0; bases outside the gene matches: 4. Germline V gene sequence: CDR1 MNHNY, CDR2 SVGAGI (reference sequence). CDR3 length: 14 amino acids. The DNA for the CDR3 is TGTGCCAGCGGGGGGACAGCCTCTGGAAACACCATATATTTT. Amino acid sequence: CASGGTASGNTIYF.

This chain joins TRBV9 and TRBJ2-3; tentative D call: TRBD1 (5 bases). The CDR3 runs to 13 residues. Trimming took 4 bases from V and 6 from J, leaving 12 bases between them. Looked up from germline, CDR1 is SGDLS and CDR2 is YYNGEE. This chain's CDR3 is CASSSQGPDTQYF. In nucleotides, the CDR3 is TGTGCCAGCAGCTCCCAGGGCCCTGATACGCAGTATTTT. The full variable domain, with the rest looked up from reference TRBV9 and TRBJ2-3, is DSGVTQTPKHLITATGQRVTLRCSPRSGDLSVYWYQQSLDQGLQFLIQYYNGEERAKGNILERFSAQQFPDLHSELNLSSLELGDSALYFCASSSQGPDTQYFGPGTRLTVL.

The V gene is TRBV4-1, the J gene TRBJ2-5, with 9 bases identical to TRBD2. This CDR3 spans 15 amino acids. The V gene end was trimmed by 4 bases and the J gene end by 1 base; junction bases not matched to a gene: 4. CDR1 and CDR2 from the germline V gene are MGHRA and YSYEKL. CDR3 in DNA: TGCGCCAGCAGCCCGACTAGCGGATTCCAAGAGACCCAGTACTTC. Its translation: CASSPTSGFQETQYF.

The gene calls are TRBV5-6 and TRBJ2-7; the D gene is possibly TRBD1 (7 bases). The V gene lost 5 bases and the J gene lost 6 bases, with 18 bases spanning the gap. This CDR3 is 14 amino acids long. Looked up from germline, CDR1 is SGHDT and CDR2 is YYEEEE. CDR3 bases: TGTGCCAGCAGACCCCGGAGGGGGCTCGGCGAGCAGTACTTC. This encodes CASRPRRGLGEQYF.

In regard to this clone: Other DNA sequences within the sample encode an identical CDR3. The chain uses TRBV10-3 and TRBJ2-7; D gene uncertain. V was clipped by 4 bases and J by 2 bases, with 15 bases between them. This CDR3 contains 15 residues. From germline, CDR1 is ENHRY and CDR2 SYGVKD. The CDR3 region has the DNA TGTGCCATCAGTGGGCCGGATAAATGGACCTACGAGCAGTACTTC. Translated: CAISGPDKWTYEQYF.